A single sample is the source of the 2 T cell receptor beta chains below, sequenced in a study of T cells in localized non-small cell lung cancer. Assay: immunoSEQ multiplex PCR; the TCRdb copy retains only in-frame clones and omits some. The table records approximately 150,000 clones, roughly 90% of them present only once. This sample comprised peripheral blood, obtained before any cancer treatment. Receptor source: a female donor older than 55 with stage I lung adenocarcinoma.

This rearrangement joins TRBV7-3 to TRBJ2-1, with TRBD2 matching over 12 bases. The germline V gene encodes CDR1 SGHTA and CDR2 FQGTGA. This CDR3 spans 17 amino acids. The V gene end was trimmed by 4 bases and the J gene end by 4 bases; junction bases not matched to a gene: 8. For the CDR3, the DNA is TGTGCCAGCAGCTCCCCGACTAGCGGGAGTAGTTACAATGAGCAGTTCTTC. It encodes CASSSPTSGSSYNEQFF.

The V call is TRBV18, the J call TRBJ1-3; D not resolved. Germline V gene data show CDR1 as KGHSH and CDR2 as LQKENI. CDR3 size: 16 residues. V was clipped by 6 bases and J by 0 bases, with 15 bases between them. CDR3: CASSQGQLSSGNTIYF. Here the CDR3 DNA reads TGTGCCAGCTCCCAAGGTCAACTCAGCTCTGGAAACACCATATATTTT.